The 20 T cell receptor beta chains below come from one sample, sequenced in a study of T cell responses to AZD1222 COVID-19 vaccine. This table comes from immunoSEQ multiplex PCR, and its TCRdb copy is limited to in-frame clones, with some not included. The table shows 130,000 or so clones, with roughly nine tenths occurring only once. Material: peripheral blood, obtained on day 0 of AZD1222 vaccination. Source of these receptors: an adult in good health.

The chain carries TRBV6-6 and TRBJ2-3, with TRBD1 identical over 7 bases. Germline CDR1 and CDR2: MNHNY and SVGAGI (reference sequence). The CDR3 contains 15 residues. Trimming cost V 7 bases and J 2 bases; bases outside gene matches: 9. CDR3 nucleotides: TGTGCCAGCAATAAGGACAGGAAAGTCACAGATACGCAGTATTTT. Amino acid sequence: CASNKDRKVTDTQYF.

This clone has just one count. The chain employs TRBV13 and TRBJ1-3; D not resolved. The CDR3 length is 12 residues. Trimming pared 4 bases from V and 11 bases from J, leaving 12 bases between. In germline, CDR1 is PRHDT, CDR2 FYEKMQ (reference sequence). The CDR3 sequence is CASSSWTGSIYF. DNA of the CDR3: TGTGCCAGCAGCTCGTGGACCGGGTCCATATATTTT.

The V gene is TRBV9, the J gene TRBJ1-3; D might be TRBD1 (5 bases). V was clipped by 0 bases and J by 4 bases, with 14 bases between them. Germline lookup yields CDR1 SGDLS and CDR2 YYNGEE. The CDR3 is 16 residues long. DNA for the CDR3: TGTGCCAGCAGCGTAGAAGCCCTGAGGACAGGAAACACCATATATTTT. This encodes CASSVEALRTGNTIYF.

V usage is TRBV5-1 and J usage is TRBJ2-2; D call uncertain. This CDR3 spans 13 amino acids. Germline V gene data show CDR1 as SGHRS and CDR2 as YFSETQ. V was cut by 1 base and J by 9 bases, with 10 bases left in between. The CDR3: CASSLPLDRELFF. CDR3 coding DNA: TGCGCCAGCAGCTTGCCCCTCGACCGGGAGCTGTTTTTT.

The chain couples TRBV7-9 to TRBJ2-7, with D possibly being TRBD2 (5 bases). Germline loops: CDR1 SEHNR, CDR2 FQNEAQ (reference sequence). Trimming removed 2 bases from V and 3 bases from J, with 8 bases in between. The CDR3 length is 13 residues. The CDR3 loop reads CASSLNGNYEQYF. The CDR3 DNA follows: TGTGCCAGCAGCTTAAACGGGAACTACGAGCAGTACTTC.

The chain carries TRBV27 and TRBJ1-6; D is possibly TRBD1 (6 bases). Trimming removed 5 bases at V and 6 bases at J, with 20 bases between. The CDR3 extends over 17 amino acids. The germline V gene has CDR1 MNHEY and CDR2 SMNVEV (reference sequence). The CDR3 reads CASSPGHQYPPNSPLHF. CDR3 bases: TGTGCCAGCAGTCCGGGACATCAGTACCCCCCTAATTCACCCCTCCACTTT.

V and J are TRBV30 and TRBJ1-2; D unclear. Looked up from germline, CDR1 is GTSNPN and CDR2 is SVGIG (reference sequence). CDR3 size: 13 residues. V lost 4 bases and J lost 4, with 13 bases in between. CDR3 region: CAWTSGSRYGYTF. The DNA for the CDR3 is TGTGCCTGGACCTCCGGCTCCCGCTATGGCTACACCTTC.

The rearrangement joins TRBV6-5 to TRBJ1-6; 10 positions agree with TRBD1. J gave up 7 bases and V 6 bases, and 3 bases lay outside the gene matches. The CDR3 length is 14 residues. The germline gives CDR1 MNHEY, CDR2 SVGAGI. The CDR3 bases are TGTGCCAGCAGAGGGACAGGGGCAAATTCACCCCTCCACTTT. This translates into CASRGTGANSPLHF.

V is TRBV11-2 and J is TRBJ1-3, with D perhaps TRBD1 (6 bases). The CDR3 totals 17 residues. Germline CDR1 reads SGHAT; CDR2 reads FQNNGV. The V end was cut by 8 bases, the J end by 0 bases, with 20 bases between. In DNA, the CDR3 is TGTGCCAGCGGCAGACAGGTCGATACTTTCTCTGGAAACACCATATATTTT. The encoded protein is CASGRQVDTFSGNTIYF.

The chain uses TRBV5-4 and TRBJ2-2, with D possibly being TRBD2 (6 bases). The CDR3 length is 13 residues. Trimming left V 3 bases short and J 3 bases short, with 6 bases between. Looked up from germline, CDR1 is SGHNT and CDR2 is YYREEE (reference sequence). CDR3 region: CASSSGDTGELFF. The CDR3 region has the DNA TGTGCCAGCAGCTCGGGGGACACCGGGGAGCTGTTTTTT.

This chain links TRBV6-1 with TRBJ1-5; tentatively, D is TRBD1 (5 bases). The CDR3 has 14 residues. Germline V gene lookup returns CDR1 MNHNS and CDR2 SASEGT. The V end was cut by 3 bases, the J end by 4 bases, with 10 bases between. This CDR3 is CASSDRPGNQPQHF. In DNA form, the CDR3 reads TGTGCCAGCAGTGACCGGCCAGGGAATCAGCCCCAGCATTTT.

The CDR3 spells CASSLTAGVNQPQHF. Here the CDR3 DNA reads TGTGCCAGCAGCTTAACAGCGGGGGTCAATCAGCCCCAGCATTTT. This rearrangement joins TRBV7-3 to TRBJ1-5; tentatively, D is TRBD1 (5 bases). The V and J ends lost 0 bases and 3 bases respectively, with 9 bases between them. The CDR3 length is 15 residues. Germline CDR1 is SGHTA and CDR2 is FQGTGA.

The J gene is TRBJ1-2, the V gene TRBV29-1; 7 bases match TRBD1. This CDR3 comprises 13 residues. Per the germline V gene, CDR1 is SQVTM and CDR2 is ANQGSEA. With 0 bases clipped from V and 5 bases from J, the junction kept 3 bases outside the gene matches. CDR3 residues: CSVEEDRLYGYTF. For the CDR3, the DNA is TGCAGCGTTGAAGAGGACAGGTTATATGGCTACACCTTC.

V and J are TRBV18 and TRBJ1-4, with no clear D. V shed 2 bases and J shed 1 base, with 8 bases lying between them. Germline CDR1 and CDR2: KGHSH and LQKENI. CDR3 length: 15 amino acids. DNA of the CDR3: TGTGCCAGCTCACCAAAATTTGGAACTAATGAAAAACTGTTTTTT. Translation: CASSPKFGTNEKLFF. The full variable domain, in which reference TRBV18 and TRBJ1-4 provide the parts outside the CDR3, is NAGVMQNPRHLVRRRGQEARLRCSPMKGHSHVYWYRQLPEEGLKFMVYLQKENIIDESGMPKERFSAEFPKEGPSILRIQQVVRGDSAAYFCASSPKFGTNEKLFFGSGTQLSVL.

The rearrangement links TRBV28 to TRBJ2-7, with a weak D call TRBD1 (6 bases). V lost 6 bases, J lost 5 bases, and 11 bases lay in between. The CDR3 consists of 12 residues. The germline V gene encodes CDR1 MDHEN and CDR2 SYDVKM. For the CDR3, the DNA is TGTGCCAGCAGCACAGGGTTAGACGAGCAGTACTTC. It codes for CASSTGLDEQYF.

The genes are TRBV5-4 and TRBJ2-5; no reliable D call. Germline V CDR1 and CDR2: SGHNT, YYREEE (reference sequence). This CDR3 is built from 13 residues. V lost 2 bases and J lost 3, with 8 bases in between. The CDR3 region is CASSFFDEETQYF. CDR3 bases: TGTGCCAGCAGCTTCTTCGATGAAGAGACCCAGTACTTC.

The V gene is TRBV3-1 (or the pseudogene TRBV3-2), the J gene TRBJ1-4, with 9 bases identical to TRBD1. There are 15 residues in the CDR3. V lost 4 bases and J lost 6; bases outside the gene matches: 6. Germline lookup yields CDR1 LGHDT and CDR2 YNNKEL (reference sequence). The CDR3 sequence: CASSPDRGWDEKLFF. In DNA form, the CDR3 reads TGTGCCAGCAGCCCGGACAGGGGATGGGATGAAAAACTGTTTTTT.

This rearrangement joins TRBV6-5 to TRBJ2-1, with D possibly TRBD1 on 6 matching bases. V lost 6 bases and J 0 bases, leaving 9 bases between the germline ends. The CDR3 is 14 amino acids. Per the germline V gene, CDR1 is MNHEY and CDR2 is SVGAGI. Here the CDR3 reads CASRDRSSYNEQFF. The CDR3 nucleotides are TGTGCCAGCAGGGACAGAAGCTCCTACAATGAGCAGTTCTTC.

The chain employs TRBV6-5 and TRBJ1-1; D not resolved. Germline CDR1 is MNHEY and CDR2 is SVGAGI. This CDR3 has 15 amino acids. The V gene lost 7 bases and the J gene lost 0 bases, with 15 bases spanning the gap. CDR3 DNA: TGTGCCAGCACTATAGGGAGCTTTTTGAACACTGAAGCTTTCTTT. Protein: CASTIGSFLNTEAFF.

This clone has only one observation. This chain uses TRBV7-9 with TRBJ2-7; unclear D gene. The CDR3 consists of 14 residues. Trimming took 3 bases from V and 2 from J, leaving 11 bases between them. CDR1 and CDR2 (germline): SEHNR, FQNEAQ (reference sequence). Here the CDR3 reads CASSLAGLPYEQYF. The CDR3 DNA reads TGTGCCAGCAGCTTGGCAGGCCTTCCCTACGAGCAGTACTTC.